This TCR beta chain stems from a study of cytomegalovirus exposure and HLA in healthy donors. Notes on the study in general: High sensitivity and specificity were reportedly achieved when the classifier diagnosed cytomegalovirus status. TCR beta chains numbering more than 150 were designated cytomegalovirus-associated.

Germline values: CDR1 SNHLY, CDR2 FYNNEI. This CDR3 spans 13 amino acids. The V and J ends lost 8 bases and 5 bases, in that order; junction bases with no gene match: 5. Turning to this clone: The antigen remains undetermined.

TCRdb's table, derived via immunoSEQ multiplex PCR, lists solely in-frame clones and lacks some. The sample yields hundreds of thousands of clones, roughly 91% seen once. Sequencing was done on a sample of PBMCs. The rearrangement links TRBV2 to TRBJ2-7, with 11 bases identical to TRBD1. This clonotype originated in a woman younger than 30 in good health and CMV-seropositive. CDR3 sequence reads: CASPGQGVDEQYF. The DNA of the CDR3 is TGTGCCAGCCCGGGACAGGGGGTGGACGAGCAGTACTTC.